These 32 T cell receptor beta chains were all obtained from the same sample, sequenced in a study of control samples from healthy donors and cancer patients. The protocol was immunoSEQ multiplex PCR, while the TCRdb copy is restricted to in-frame clones and leaves out a portion. This sample has 100,000 to 150,000 clones, with around 92% found just once. The specimen sequenced was PBMCs. These receptors were obtained from an elderly man with head and neck cancer.

Notes on this clone: Different DNA sequences within this sample yield the same CDR3. The rearrangement links TRBV30 to TRBJ1-6; no firm D call. Germline assignment: CDR1 GTSNPN and CDR2 SVGIG (reference sequence). CDR3 length: 12 residues. The V end was cut by 3 bases, the J end by 9 bases, with 9 bases between. The CDR3: CAWSRGGSPLHF. The CDR3 bases are TGTGCCTGGAGCCGGGGTGGTTCACCCCTCCACTTT.

This sequence joins TRBV18 and TRBJ1-2; 8 bases are shared with TRBD1. J lost 7 bases, V lost 6 bases, and 7 bases had no gene match. The CDR3 extends over 13 amino acids. Germline values: CDR1 KGHSH, CDR2 LQKENI. In nucleotides, the CDR3 is TGTGCCAGCTCGCGGACAGGGAGTCGTGGCTACACCTTC. Amino acids: CASSRTGSRGYTF.

This chain uses TRBV9 with TRBJ2-5; TRBD2 agrees at 9 bases. V lost 0 bases and J lost 5; bases outside the gene matches: 5. CDR3 length: 15 residues. Germline lookup yields CDR1 SGDLS and CDR2 YYNGEE. Written as DNA, the CDR3 is TGTGCCAGCAGCGTAGGTAGCGGGAGTTTGGAGACCCAGTACTTC. Amino acids: CASSVGSGSLETQYF.

This sequence joins TRBV6-5 and TRBJ1-2; tentative D call: TRBD1 (5 bases). This CDR3 contains 13 residues. CDR1 MNHEY and CDR2 SVGAGI come from the germline V gene. Trimming stripped 6 bases from V and 7 bases from J, with 15 bases between. CDR3 DNA: TGTGCCAGCAGGTTATCAGGGCTAATTGGCTACACCTTC. Translation gives CASRLSGLIGYTF.

The rearrangement joins TRBV4-1 to TRBJ1-5, with unresolved D. With 4 bases removed from V and 9 bases from J, the gap between germline ends came to 13 bases. The CDR3 length is 13 residues. Germline V lookup: CDR1 MGHRA, CDR2 YSYEKL. CDR3 amino acids: CASSPGADRPQHF. CDR3 DNA: TGCGCCAGCAGCCCAGGCGCCGACCGGCCCCAGCATTTT.

The chain combines TRBV19 with TRBJ2-1; 10 bases are a match to TRBD2. From germline, CDR1 is LNHDA and CDR2 SQIVND (reference sequence). V was pared by 2 bases and J by 0 bases, with 7 bases of the junction left unmatched. The CDR3 length is 18 residues. As DNA, the CDR3 is TGTGCCAGTAGTATACTAGCGGGGGACTCCAGCTCCTACAATGAGCAGTTCTTC. Its protein product is CASSILAGDSSSYNEQFF.

V and J are TRBV19 and TRBJ2-7; D not certain. In germline, CDR1 is LNHDA, CDR2 SQIVND (reference sequence). Trimming pared 3 bases from V and 9 bases from J, leaving 12 bases between. The CDR3 runs to 12 residues. The CDR3 nucleotides are TGTGCCAGTAGTATGAGGCGGCCGGGGCAGTACTTC. This sequence encodes CASSMRRPGQYF.

V and J are TRBV28 and TRBJ1-5, with TRBD1 matching 7 bases. Germline CDR1 reads MDHEN; CDR2 reads SYDVKM. The CDR3 runs 20 residues. With 5 bases clipped from V and 0 bases from J, the junction kept 19 bases outside the gene matches. CDR3 nucleotide sequence: TGTGCCAGCAGTACCCCACCCGGGACAGTTGACGTTTATAGCAATCAGCCCCAGCATTTT. This translates into CASSTPPGTVDVYSNQPQHF.

This rearrangement joins TRBV29-1 to TRBJ2-3; 10 bases are shared with TRBD2. Germline assignment: CDR1 SQVTM and CDR2 ANQGSEA. Unmatched junction bases numbered 5, after V lost 7 bases and J lost 4 bases. The CDR3 has 13 amino acids. CDR3 sequence: CSASAGGPDTQYF. Written as DNA, the CDR3 is TGCAGCGCTTCAGCGGGAGGGCCAGATACGCAGTATTTT.

J is TRBJ2-1 and V is TRBV9; D is undetermined. The germline V gene encodes CDR1 SGDLS and CDR2 YYNGEE. V was pared by 0 bases and J by 3 bases, with 4 bases between. The CDR3 consists of 13 residues. This chain's CDR3 is CASSVEGYNEQFF. Here the CDR3 DNA reads TGTGCCAGCAGCGTAGAAGGCTACAATGAGCAGTTCTTC.

The chain carries TRBV5-6 and TRBJ1-3; D perhaps matches TRBD1 (5 bases). Trimming removed 6 bases from V and 1 base from J, with 17 bases in between. This CDR3 region has 16 residues. Per the germline V gene, CDR1 is SGHDT and CDR2 is YYEEEE. The CDR3 here is CASTTAGPGSGNTIYF. For the CDR3, the DNA is TGTGCCAGCACCACGGCAGGGCCAGGGTCTGGAAACACCATATATTTT.

Worth noting for this clone: Other DNA sequences of this sample code for an identical CDR3. The chain carries TRBV5-1 and TRBJ2-1; no clear D. Germline CDR1 SGHRS, CDR2 YFSETQ. The CDR3 covers 12 residues. V lost 5 bases and J 3 bases, leaving 6 bases between the germline ends. The CDR3 nucleotides are TGCGCCAGCAGTCTTAGCTACAATGAGCAGTTCTTC. Encoded protein: CASSLSYNEQFF.

The count of this clone is one. The chain couples TRBV7-9 to TRBJ2-5, with D possibly TRBD2 on 5 matching bases. Trimming cost V 5 bases and J 2 bases, with 9 bases left between them. This CDR3 spans 13 amino acids. Germline lookup yields CDR1 SEHNR and CDR2 FQNEAQ (reference sequence). CDR3 protein: CASSLRGQETQYF. As DNA, the CDR3 is TGTGCCAGCAGCCTCCGGGGTCAAGAGACCCAGTACTTC.

This chain connects TRBV6-2 or TRBV6-3 to TRBJ2-3, with 10 positions matching TRBD2. The junction had 16 bases not matched to a gene; V was cut back by 4 bases and J by 6 bases. The CDR3 extends over 18 amino acids. CDR1 is MNHEY, CDR2 SVGEGT, per germline. CDR3 residues: CASSLGLGLAGVADTQYF. The CDR3, as DNA: TGTGCCAGCAGTTTGGGGCTAGGGCTAGCGGGAGTGGCGGATACGCAGTATTTT.

This chain links TRBV5-6 with TRBJ1-1, with D hard to call. The CDR3 consists of 11 residues. Germline CDR1 reads SGHDT; CDR2 reads YYEEEE. Trimming left V 2 bases short and J 11 bases short, with 10 bases between. CDR3 loop: CASSFGSRAFF. The CDR3 DNA reads TGTGCCAGCAGCTTCGGATCCCGGGCTTTCTTT.

This clone was found a few times. The J gene is TRBJ2-7, the V gene TRBV20-1; D unclear. The CDR3 extends over 11 amino acids. Germline V gene lookup returns CDR1 DFQATT and CDR2 SNEGSKA (reference sequence). V lost 4 bases and J 3 bases, leaving 7 bases between the germline ends. CDR3 sequence reads: CSAKLIYEQYF. The CDR3 DNA sequence: TGCAGTGCTAAGCTAATCTACGAGCAGTACTTC.

The chain is built from TRBV7-9 and TRBJ2-1; D not resolved. Germline CDR1 reads SEHNR; CDR2 reads FQNEAQ (reference sequence). This CDR3 spans 15 amino acids. V dropped 1 base and J dropped 6 bases, with 13 bases sitting between them. The CDR3 spells CASSLEVAEPNEQFF. CDR3 coding DNA: TGTGCCAGCAGCTTAGAGGTGGCGGAGCCCAATGAGCAGTTCTTC.

This sequence joins TRBV10-2 and TRBJ1-5; D is unresolved. Per germline, CDR1 WSHSY and CDR2 SAAADI. The CDR3 covers 14 residues. V was shortened by 5 bases and J by 0 bases, with 8 bases between the two germline ends. The CDR3 reads CASSSTDSNQPQHF. CDR3 nucleotide sequence: TGCGCCAGCAGTTCTACAGATAGCAATCAGCCCCAGCATTTT.

J is TRBJ2-1 and V is TRBV6-2 or TRBV6-3; D is tentatively TRBD1 or TRBD2 (5 bases each). This CDR3 has 17 amino acids. In germline, CDR1 is MNHEY, CDR2 SVGEGT. V dropped 0 bases and J dropped 8 bases, with 20 bases sitting between them. The CDR3 DNA is TGTGCCAGCAGTTACTCCTGGACTCGACCAGGGCGCGATGAGCAGTTCTTC. Its protein is CASSYSWTRPGRDEQFF.

This CDR3 reads CASGGLATNEKLFF. CDR3 DNA sequence: TGTGCTAGTGGTGGACTTGCAACTAATGAAAAACTGTTTTTT. This chain connects TRBV12-5 to TRBJ1-4; D uncertain. The CDR3 runs to 14 residues. In germline, CDR1 is LGHNT, CDR2 FRNRAP. V was cut by 5 bases and J by 0 bases, with 7 bases left in between. Drawing the rest from reference TRBV12-5 and TRBJ1-4, the complete variable domain is DARVTQTPRHKVTEMGQEVTMRCQPILGHNTVFWYRQTMMQGLELLAYFRNRAPLDDSGMPKDRFSAEMPDATLATLKIQPSEPRDSAVYFCASGGLATNEKLFFGSGTQLSVL.

In DNA, the CDR3 is TGTGCCAGCTCACCCCGGGACGAATCCTACGAGCAGTACTTC. Amino acids: CASSPRDESYEQYF. The chain uses TRBV18 and TRBJ2-7; tentatively, D is TRBD1 or TRBD2 (5 bases each). CDR3 length: 14 residues. Germline V lookup: CDR1 KGHSH, CDR2 LQKENI. V was shortened by 3 bases and J by 1 base, with 10 bases between the two germline ends.

This clone has only one observation. Different DNA sequences within this sample yield the same CDR3. The rearrangement links TRBV19 to TRBJ2-7; tentatively, D is TRBD1 (6 bases). Between the trimmed V and J ends, which lost 1 base and 2 bases, there was a span of 9 bases. The CDR3 loop spans 14 amino acids. Looked up from germline, CDR1 is LNHDA and CDR2 is SQIVND (reference sequence). The CDR3 protein is CASSIVGGPYEQYF. CDR3 bases: TGTGCCAGTAGTATAGTAGGGGGTCCCTACGAGCAGTACTTC.

The V and J genes are TRBV6-5 and TRBJ2-7; 7 bases align to TRBD1. The V gene end was trimmed by 6 bases and the J gene end by 1 base; junction bases not matched to a gene: 6. The germline gives CDR1 MNHEY, CDR2 SVGAGI. CDR3 length: 14 residues. CDR3 protein: CASRLDRVSYEQYF. The CDR3 coding sequence is TGTGCCAGCAGGCTAGACAGGGTGTCCTACGAGCAGTACTTC.

This clone was seen a single time. The genes are TRBV20-1 and TRBJ2-1; no reliable D call. This CDR3 region has 17 residues. Germline-derived CDR1 and CDR2 are DFQATT and SNEGSKA (reference sequence). V was pared by 3 bases and J by 0 bases, with 18 bases between. CDR3 in amino acids: CSASNPSLISSYNEQFF. CDR3 bases: TGCAGTGCTAGTAACCCTTCGCTTATCAGCTCCTACAATGAGCAGTTCTTC.

The rearrangement joins TRBV4-1 to TRBJ2-3; 9 bases line up with TRBD2. Unmatched junction bases numbered 3, after V lost 5 bases and J lost 0 bases. CDR1 is MGHRA and CDR2 is YSYEKL in the germline V gene. The CDR3 consists of 15 residues. The CDR3 DNA reads TGCGCCAGCAGCGAGCGGGGGGTGAGCACAGATACGCAGTATTTT. Its protein is CASSERGVSTDTQYF.

V gene TRBV5-4 combines with J gene TRBJ1-1; no clear D gene. From germline, CDR1 is SGHNT and CDR2 YYREEE (reference sequence). The length of the CDR3 is 15 residues. Trimming shortened V by 1 base and J by 3 bases, and 13 bases separated the two germline ends. CDR3 sequence (DNA): TGTGCCAGCAGCTTGTCCGGGCTAGGATACACTGAAGCTTTCTTT. Translated: CASSLSGLGYTEAFF.

In this sample, this clone turned up once. The chain joins TRBV7-9 to TRBJ2-5; 11 bases match TRBD2. CDR3 length: 15 residues. With 5 bases clipped from V and 0 bases from J, the junction kept 2 bases outside the gene matches. Per germline, CDR1 SEHNR and CDR2 FQNEAQ (reference sequence). As DNA, the CDR3 is TGTGCCAGCAGCCGGACTAGCGGGTACCAAGAGACCCAGTACTTC. Residues: CASSRTSGYQETQYF.

V is TRBV2 and J is TRBJ1-5; TRBD1 aligns across 8 bases. The J segment lost 4 bases and the V segment lost 6 bases, leaving 8 bases of the junction unmatched. The CDR3 is made up of 15 amino acids. Germline values: CDR1 SNHLY, CDR2 FYNNEI. This CDR3 is CASSRRGQANQPQHF. CDR3 DNA: TGTGCCAGCAGCCGCAGGGGGCAGGCTAATCAGCCCCAGCATTTT.

This clone showed up just a few times. The rearrangement joins TRBV5-8 to TRBJ1-4; a weak D match, TRBD1 (6 bases). Trimming shortened V by 6 bases and J by 1 base, and 10 bases separated the two germline ends. Germline lookup yields CDR1 SGHTS and CDR2 YDEGEE. CDR3 size: 14 residues. CDR3 residues: CASTPQGTNEKLFF. CDR3 nucleotides: TGTGCCAGCACCCCACAGGGAACTAATGAAAAACTGTTTTTT.

The chain combines TRBV30 with TRBJ2-1; weak D call: TRBD2 (6 bases). CDR3 size: 13 residues. V gave up 8 bases and J gave up 7 bases, with 18 bases separating them. Germline V gives CDR1 GTSNPN, CDR2 SVGIG (reference sequence). The DNA of the CDR3 is TGTGCCCTGAGTGGAGGGAACAGGAATGAGCAGTTCTTC. This encodes CALSGGNRNEQFF.

The rearrangement uses TRBV29-1 and TRBJ2-7; TRBD1 matches 7 bases. This CDR3 contains 14 residues. Losses at the gene ends were 5 bases for V and 0 bases for J; bases not matched to a gene: 7. Germline assignment: CDR1 SQVTM and CDR2 ANQGSEA. The chain's CDR3 is CSVSHGQASYEQYF. For the CDR3, the DNA is TGCAGCGTTTCTCACGGACAGGCCTCCTACGAGCAGTACTTC.

The CDR3 region is CASSHPGGLGTEAFF. The DNA of the CDR3 is TGTGCCAGCAGCCATCCCGGAGGGTTGGGCACTGAAGCTTTCTTT. This chain links TRBV3-1 (or the pseudogene TRBV3-2) with TRBJ1-1; the D is unclear. Between the trimmed V and J ends, which lost 3 bases and 4 bases, there was a span of 15 bases. The CDR3 spans 15 residues. The germline CDR1 and CDR2 sequences are LGHDT and YNNKEL (reference sequence).